This T cell receptor (beta chain) was recorded in a study of T-cell memory formation after mild COVID-19. The table lists this clonotype with many counts. Each CDR3 protein gets one entry after TCRdb re-called the 5' RACE reads with MiXCR. The table includes about 170,000 distinct CDR3 sequences, over 10% detected once. Sequencing was done on a sample of PBMCs or a T cell subset sorted from them (not recorded which). This clonotype was sampled from a man aged 18-30 years who had mild COVID-19 (a few samples of this study predate the infection). Cell type and time point are not known.

CDR3 loop: CASSLRGPDYGYTF. The CDR3 DNA sequence: TGTGCCAGCAGCCTCAGGGGGCCGGACTATGGCTACACCTTC. The J gene is TRBJ1-2, the V gene TRBV6-5; 8 bases map to TRBD1. V lost 6 bases, J lost 3 bases, and 6 bases stayed unmatched. Germline lookup yields CDR1 MNHEY and CDR2 SVGAGI. The CDR3 is 14 amino acids.